The T cell receptor (beta chain) under discussion was sequenced for a study of OX40 agonist ivuxolimab in advanced cancers. About the research overall: Males comprised roughly four fifths of the group, whose mean age was 60 years (range about 23 to 80).

The study's findings and limits: Relative to CD4+ cells, CD8+ T cells on average had more expanded clones. Normalized T-cell clonal expansion was also low in some nonresponders. Expansion of clones was among the lowest in partial responders at 0.1-3.0 mg/kg.

Sequenced by immunoSEQ multiplex PCR; TCRdb stores in-frame clones only, minus some. The sample has about 64,000 clones; roughly 80% are singletons. The V end was cut by 1 base, the J end by 1 base, with 10 bases between. CDR1 and CDR2 from the germline V gene are SEHNR and FQNEAQ (reference sequence). The CDR3 is 15 residues long. As for this clone: Its antigen is as yet unknown.

The sequencing used CD4+ or CD8+ T cells sorted from blood, collected in a trial of the OX40 agonist ivuxolimab. The sequence was obtained from an adult with an advanced solid tumor such as melanoma, head and neck, liver or kidney cancer. The chain combines TRBV7-9 with TRBJ1-1, with a tentative D call TRBD1 (6 bases). The CDR3 loop reads CASSLGGGQNTEAFF. In DNA form, the CDR3 reads TGTGCCAGCAGCTTAGGAGGGGGACAGAACACTGAAGCTTTCTTT.